This record looks at one T cell receptor (beta chain) sequence and its context. The sample comes from a study of blood T cells in healthy people across ages. It was with a sample-barcoded 5' primer and a J-beta primer mix that a second PCR of roughly 6 to 12 cycles was run. MiXCR, run by TCRdb on the 5' RACE reads, gives a single entry per CDR3 protein. The sample yields hundreds of thousands of distinct CDR3 sequences, more than 40% seen once. V was shortened by 2 bases and J by 5 bases, with 9 bases between the two germline ends. From germline, CDR1 is SGHTA and CDR2 FQGNSA. This CDR3 comprises 14 residues.

The clonotype comes from a woman between 55 and 75 years old in good health. The rearrangement uses TRBV7-2 and TRBJ1-4; D is unresolved. The sequencing sample was made of blood. The CDR3 DNA reads TGTGCCAGCAGCTTACACCGGACCAATGAAAAACTGTTTTTT. This codes for CASSLHRTNEKLFF.